These 10 T cell receptor beta chains were sequenced from one sample in a study of blood T cell repertoires in COVID-19. The protocol was immunoSEQ multiplex PCR, while the TCRdb copy is restricted to in-frame clones and leaves out a portion. In the table there are about 170,000 clones, 85% to 95% of which are singletons. Sequencing was performed on peripheral blood. The receptors originated from a woman aged 50 to 60 with acute or convalescent COVID-19.

The rearrangement uses TRBV10-3 and TRBJ2-7; TRBD1 aligns across 9 bases. The V gene end was trimmed by 6 bases and the J gene end by 5 bases; junction bases not matched to a gene: 5. CDR1 and CDR2 (germline): ENHRY, SYGVKD. The CDR3 has 13 amino acids. CDR3 coding DNA: TGTGCCATCAGGGGACAGGGCTTGAACGAGCAGTACTTC. Translating gives CAIRGQGLNEQYF.

V is TRBV6-5 and J is TRBJ1-1; possible D gene TRBD1, 5 bases. Germline CDR1 reads MNHEY; CDR2 reads SVGAGI. This CDR3 is built from 14 residues. V dropped 8 bases and J dropped 0 bases, with 13 bases sitting between them. CDR3 in amino acids: CASSPRTMNTEAFF. The DNA of the CDR3 is TGTGCCAGCTCCCCCCGGACAATGAACACTGAAGCTTTCTTT.

The CDR3 protein is CASSLYSATGTNEKLFF. The DNA for the CDR3 is TGTGCCAGCAGCTTATACTCAGCGACTGGCACTAATGAAAAACTGTTTTTT. V is TRBV7-8 and J is TRBJ1-4; D remains ambiguous. Trimming stripped 2 bases from V and 2 bases from J, with 15 bases between. Germline V gene sequence: CDR1 SGHVS, CDR2 FQNEAQ. The CDR3 is made up of 17 amino acids.

This chain joins TRBV6-5 and TRBJ1-1, with no clear D. V was cut by 2 bases and J by 2 bases, with 6 bases left in between. Germline V gene data show CDR1 as MNHEY and CDR2 as SVGAGI. The CDR3 is 13 residues long. This CDR3 reads CASSYHKNTEAFF. The CDR3 coding sequence is TGTGCCAGCAGTTACCACAAAAACACTGAAGCTTTCTTT.

There are a few counts of this clone. The V call is TRBV10-1, the J call TRBJ2-1; 9 bases match TRBD2. Germline V gives CDR1 WNHNN, CDR2 SYGVQD (reference sequence). The junction had 1 base not matched to a gene; V was cut back by 6 bases and J by 4 bases. CDR3 length: 13 residues. The CDR3 sequence: CASSLAGYNEQFF. CDR3 DNA sequence: TGCGCCAGCAGCCTAGCGGGGTACAATGAGCAGTTCTTC.

The rearrangement uses TRBV11-2 and TRBJ1-2; 7 positions match TRBD1. This CDR3 spans 14 amino acids. With V trimmed by 3 bases and J by 7 bases, 8 bases remained unmatched. The germline V gene encodes CDR1 SGHAT and CDR2 FQNNGV. The CDR3 DNA is TGTGCCAGCAGCTTGCTTAGACAGGGTAGTGGCTACACCTTC. This sequence encodes CASSLLRQGSGYTF.

This rearrangement joins TRBV7-8 to TRBJ2-7; 9 nucleotides agree with TRBD1. V trimming: 5 bases; J trimming: 2 bases; junction bases outside the gene matches: 10. The CDR3 has 16 residues. In germline, CDR1 is SGHVS, CDR2 FQNEAQ. The CDR3 reads CASSLRRDRVTYEQYF. For the CDR3, the DNA is TGTGCCAGCAGCCTCCGCCGGGACAGGGTAACCTACGAGCAGTACTTC. Drawing the rest from reference TRBV7-8 and TRBJ2-7, the complete variable domain is GAGVSQSPRYKVAKRGQDVALRCDPISGHVSLFWYQQALGQGPEFLTYFQNEAQLDKSGLPSDRFFAERPEGSVSTLKIQRTQQEDSAVYLCASSLRRDRVTYEQYFGPGTRLTVT.

J is TRBJ2-5 and V is TRBV7-2; TRBD2 might be the D (5 bases). Deletions cut 2 bases from V and 5 bases from J, with 15 bases between. CDR3 length equals 15 residues. CDR1 is SGHTA and CDR2 is FQGNSA in the germline V gene. CDR3 loop: CASSLTAGVGETQYF. The CDR3 DNA sequence: TGTGCCAGCAGCTTAACGGCCGGGGTGGGGGAGACCCAGTACTTC.

This sequence joins TRBV19 and TRBJ1-5, with unresolved D. CDR1 is LNHDA, CDR2 SQIVND, per germline (reference sequence). V was pared by 5 bases and J by 12 bases, with 17 bases between. This CDR3 contains 13 residues. The CDR3 sequence is CASSEQRSLDQHF. The CDR3, as DNA: TGTGCCAGTAGTGAACAGCGGAGTCTGGACCAGCATTTT.

The chain uses TRBV30 and TRBJ2-5; the D is unclear. The V gene lost 0 bases and the J gene lost 1 base, with 15 bases spanning the gap. The germline CDR1 and CDR2 sequences are GTSNPN and SVGIG (reference sequence). The CDR3 is 16 amino acids. In DNA form, the CDR3 reads TGTGCCTGGAGTGTACTCCCCCTCCACAGCCAAGAGACCCAGTACTTC. Its translation: CAWSVLPLHSQETQYF.